The 25 T cell receptor beta chains below were found in one sample sequenced in a study of blood T cell repertoires in COVID-19. TCRdb's copy holds only in-frame clones and misses some; the assay was immunoSEQ multiplex PCR. The sample lists about 220,000 clones, roughly 87% occurring once. The sequenced sample was peripheral blood. The receptors stem from a man between 35 and 55 years old with active or convalescent COVID-19.

The chain links TRBV6-6 to TRBJ1-5, with D unresolved. V lost 1 base and J lost 0, with 4 bases in between. Germline V gene sequence: CDR1 MNHNY, CDR2 SVGAGI (reference sequence). The CDR3 extends over 14 amino acids. The CDR3, as DNA: TGTGCCAGCAGTTACTTAAATAGCAATCAGCCCCAGCATTTT. This encodes CASSYLNSNQPQHF.

V gene TRBV5-4 combines with J gene TRBJ2-2, with D hard to call. CDR3 length: 14 amino acids. Germline-derived CDR1 and CDR2 are SGHNT and YYREEE (reference sequence). V lost 4 bases, J lost 3 bases, and 10 bases lay in between. The DNA for the CDR3 is TGTGCCAGCAGCGATAGGAGTTACACCGGGGAGCTGTTTTTT. This translates into CASSDRSYTGELFF.

This clone was counted between two and nine times. The J gene is TRBJ1-6, the V gene TRBV5-5; D not resolved. Deletions cut 0 bases from V and 10 bases from J, with 14 bases between. CDR3 size: 15 residues. Germline assignment: CDR1 SGHKS and CDR2 YYEKEE (reference sequence). The CDR3: CASSLASERRSPLHF. Here the CDR3 DNA reads TGTGCCAGCAGCTTGGCGTCCGAACGGAGATCACCCCTCCACTTT.

The chain uses TRBV5-1 and TRBJ2-5, with unresolved D. CDR1 is SGHRS and CDR2 is YFSETQ in the germline V gene. V shed 0 bases and J shed 1 base, with 13 bases lying between them. The CDR3 spans 16 residues. The CDR3 region is CASSLADSSGQETQYF. The CDR3 DNA reads TGCGCCAGCAGCTTGGCCGACTCGTCGGGCCAAGAGACCCAGTACTTC.

The J gene is TRBJ1-5, the V gene TRBV6-6; D is possibly TRBD1 (6 bases). Germline CDR1 and CDR2: MNHNY and SVGAGI (reference sequence). The CDR3 length is 14 residues. Trimming removed 6 bases at V and 2 bases at J, with 11 bases between. CDR3 nucleotide sequence: TGTGCCAGCAGACAGGGCGGAGGCAATCAGCCCCAGCATTTT. Amino acid sequence: CASRQGGGNQPQHF.

The chain carries TRBV15 and TRBJ1-1, with no clear D. CDR3 length: 14 residues. V was trimmed by 0 bases and J by 5 bases, leaving 10 bases between them. Germline values: CDR1 LNHNV, CDR2 YYDKDF (reference sequence). CDR3: CATSRDRSTTEAFF. CDR3 DNA: TGTGCCACCAGCAGAGATCGAAGCACGACTGAAGCTTTCTTT.

This chain joins TRBV5-1 and TRBJ2-2; 8 bases map to TRBD1. CDR3 length: 16 amino acids. Unmatched junction bases numbered 11, after V lost 3 bases and J lost 7 bases. CDR1 and CDR2 (germline): SGHRS, YFSETQ. CDR3 residues: CASSYGGQGVGGELFF. The CDR3 region has the DNA TGCGCCAGCAGCTACGGTGGACAGGGTGTTGGCGGGGAGCTGTTTTTT.

The chain is built from TRBV18 and TRBJ1-6; 7 positions agree with TRBD1. The length of the CDR3 is 15 residues. V lost 5 bases to trimming and J lost 9 bases; unmatched junction nucleotides: 10. The germline V gene encodes CDR1 KGHSH and CDR2 LQKENI. CDR3 amino acids: CASSLGAQGGSPLHF. Here the CDR3 DNA reads TGTGCCAGCTCATTGGGGGCCCAGGGGGGTTCACCCCTCCACTTT.

This CDR3 reads CASSTGLADTQYF. The DNA of the CDR3 is TGTGCCAGTAGTACGGGTTTGGCAGATACGCAGTATTTT. The rearrangement links TRBV19 to TRBJ2-3; no definite D call. The CDR3 covers 13 residues. Germline-derived CDR1 and CDR2 are LNHDA and SQIVND (reference sequence). The ends were cut back, 4 bases at V and 4 bases at J, with 9 bases in the middle. The full variable domain, rest sourced from reference TRBV19 and TRBJ2-3, is DGGITQSPKYLFRKEGQNVTLSCEQNLNHDAMYWYRQDPGQGLRLIYYSQIVNDFQKGDIAEGYSVSREKKESFPLTVTSAQKNPTAFYLCASSTGLADTQYFGPGTRLTVL.

This clone showed up just once. The V and J genes are TRBV19 and TRBJ1-4; D gene uncertain. The CDR3 runs 10 residues. The V end was cut by 8 bases, the J end by 10 bases, with 8 bases between. Germline CDR1 and CDR2: LNHDA and SQIVND (reference sequence). Here the CDR3 reads CASGGGKLFF. The CDR3 DNA sequence: TGTGCCAGTGGTGGAGGAAAACTGTTTTTT.

The V gene is TRBV19, the J gene TRBJ2-4; D ambiguous. The CDR3 covers 12 residues. Trimming removed 5 bases from V and 6 bases from J, with 8 bases in between. Germline lookup yields CDR1 LNHDA and CDR2 SQIVND (reference sequence). CDR3 sequence: CASSPSRNIQYF. The CDR3, as DNA: TGTGCCAGTAGTCCAAGTAGAAACATTCAGTACTTC.

The rearrangement joins TRBV20-1 to TRBJ1-1; D is perhaps TRBD1 (5 bases). Per germline, CDR1 DFQATT and CDR2 SNEGSKA (reference sequence). There are 11 residues in the CDR3. V was shortened by 6 bases and J by 6 bases, with 11 bases between the two germline ends. The CDR3 loop reads CSAPRGPEAFF. CDR3 nucleotide sequence: TGCAGTGCCCCTAGGGGTCCTGAAGCTTTCTTT.

The chain joins TRBV5-6 to TRBJ1-1; a weak D match, TRBD1 (6 bases). The CDR3 has 15 residues. Germline V gene lookup returns CDR1 SGHDT and CDR2 YYEEEE. The V and J ends lost 4 bases and 0 bases respectively, with 13 bases between them. This chain's CDR3 is CASSPQTGVNTEAFF. CDR3 coding DNA: TGTGCCAGCAGCCCTCAGACAGGTGTGAACACTGAAGCTTTCTTT. Filled out from reference TRBV5-6 and TRBJ1-1, the complete variable domain reads DAGVTQSPTHLIKTRGQQVTLRCSPKSGHDTVSWYQQALGQGPQFIFQYYEEEERQRGNFPDRFSGHQFPNYSSELNVNALLLGDSALYLCASSPQTGVNTEAFFGQGTRLTVV.

V gene TRBV3-1 (or the pseudogene TRBV3-2) combines with J gene TRBJ1-6, with 7 bases that match TRBD1. The CDR3 has 17 residues. Germline V gene data show CDR1 as LGHDT and CDR2 as YNNKEL (reference sequence). The J segment lost 7 bases and the V segment lost 0 bases, leaving 9 bases of the junction unmatched. The CDR3 sequence: CASSQDLGNRGNSPLHF. The CDR3 DNA reads TGTGCCAGCAGCCAAGATCTTGGGAACAGGGGCAATTCACCCCTCCACTTT.

The chain joins TRBV28 to TRBJ2-2, with D possibly matching TRBD1 (6 bases). Germline V gene lookup returns CDR1 MDHEN and CDR2 SYDVKM. Between the trimmed V and J ends, which lost 7 bases and 1 base, there was a span of 19 bases. This CDR3 has 17 residues. CDR3 in amino acids: CASTPSWGPENTGELFF. The CDR3 DNA is TGTGCCAGCACCCCGTCTTGGGGGCCGGAGAACACCGGGGAGCTGTTTTTT.

This rearrangement joins TRBV12-2 to TRBJ1-3; the listed D gene, TRBD1, was not tested against the DNA. TRBV12-2 is a recognized pseudogene. The CDR3 is 18 amino acids. CDR3 residues: CASRLAIIQASSGNTIYF. The CDR3 DNA reads TGTGCAAGTCGCTTAGCGATAATCCAGGCGAGCTCTGGAAACACCATATATTTT.

The chain uses TRBV28 and TRBJ2-7; D perhaps matches TRBD1 (5 bases). CDR3 length: 13 amino acids. CDR1 is MDHEN, CDR2 SYDVKM, per germline. The V and J ends lost 6 bases and 0 bases respectively, with 9 bases between them. CDR3: CASSSRDSYEQYF. For the CDR3, the DNA is TGTGCCAGCAGCTCCAGGGACTCCTACGAGCAGTACTTC.

The gene calls are TRBV29-1 and TRBJ1-1, with D tentatively TRBD1 (6 bases). The germline gives CDR1 SQVTM, CDR2 ANQGSEA. This CDR3 has 13 amino acids. The V end lost 6 bases, the J end lost 5 bases, and 16 bases lay between the germline ends. The CDR3 sequence: CSVSQGGGTEAFF. The CDR3 DNA follows: TGCAGCGTCTCTCAAGGGGGGGGAACTGAAGCTTTCTTT.

The chain has TRBV5-6 and TRBJ2-7; D is unclear. CDR3 size: 15 residues. Germline V gene lookup returns CDR1 SGHDT and CDR2 YYEEEE. V shed 0 bases and J shed 2 bases, with 12 bases lying between them. CDR3 region: CASSLDPGSPYEQYF. The CDR3 bases are TGTGCCAGCAGCTTGGACCCCGGGTCCCCCTACGAGCAGTACTTC.

The V and J genes are TRBV19 and TRBJ1-5, with 8 bases aligning to TRBD1. There are 15 residues in the CDR3. Germline V CDR1 and CDR2: LNHDA, SQIVND (reference sequence). The V segment lost 6 bases and the J segment 0 bases; nucleotides outside the gene matches: 4. CDR3 DNA: TGTGCCAGTAGGACAGGGGACTATAGCAATCAGCCCCAGCATTTT. This gives the protein CASRTGDYSNQPQHF.

Concerning this clone itself: Other DNA sequences in this specimen translate into the identical CDR3. This chain connects TRBV27 to TRBJ1-3, with a weak D call TRBD1 (5 bases). CDR3 size: 13 residues. Germline V lookup: CDR1 MNHEY, CDR2 SMNVEV (reference sequence). V dropped 4 bases and J dropped 4 bases, with 8 bases sitting between them. The CDR3 region has the DNA TGTGCCAGCAGTTCGGGACTGGGAAACACCATATATTTT. This translates into CASSSGLGNTIYF.

CDR3 in amino acids: CASSVAQMAGEKLFF. The DNA for the CDR3 is TGTGCCAGCAGCGTAGCACAGATGGCTGGGGAAAAACTGTTTTTT. The chain couples TRBV9 to TRBJ1-4; no clear D. There are 15 residues in the CDR3. CDR1 and CDR2 (germline): SGDLS, YYNGEE. V was trimmed by 0 bases and J by 8 bases, leaving 14 bases between them.

The chain has TRBV5-4 and TRBJ2-3; D unresolved. V was shortened by 3 bases and J by 4 bases, with 12 bases between the two germline ends. The germline V gene has CDR1 SGHNT and CDR2 YYREEE (reference sequence). This CDR3 spans 14 amino acids. CDR3: CASSSRMESDTQYF. The CDR3 DNA reads as TGTGCCAGCAGCTCCCGTATGGAGTCAGATACGCAGTATTTT.

This chain uses TRBV7-3 with TRBJ1-6, with unresolved D. Germline V gene sequence: CDR1 SGHTA, CDR2 FQGTGA. V was shortened by 6 bases and J by 9 bases, with 12 bases between the two germline ends. The CDR3 is 13 residues long. CDR3 bases: TGTGCCAGCAGGTTGAGGCAAGGTTCACCCCTCCACTTT. Amino acid sequence: CASRLRQGSPLHF.

The chain has TRBV18 and TRBJ2-7; TRBD1 aligns across 12 bases. CDR1 and CDR2 (germline): KGHSH, LQKENI. V lost 2 bases to trimming and J lost 5 bases; unmatched junction nucleotides: 1. The CDR3 loop spans 14 amino acids. The CDR3 nucleotides read TGTGCCAGCTCACCAGGGACAGGGGGCAACGAGCAGTACTTC. Amino acid sequence: CASSPGTGGNEQYF. The full variable domain, with the rest looked up from reference TRBV18 and TRBJ2-7, is NAGVMQNPRHLVRRRGQEARLRCSPMKGHSHVYWYRQLPEEGLKFMVYLQKENIIDESGMPKERFSAEFPKEGPSILRIQQVVRGDSAAYFCASSPGTGGNEQYFGPGTRLTVT.